What follows describes a single T cell receptor beta chain. These data belong to a study of shared clonotypes between healthy human individuals. Method: immunoSEQ multiplex PCR; TCRdb's copy keeps in-frame clones and lacks some. This sample has more than 2 million clones, with less than 95% found just once. CD45RO-negative, CCR7-positively selected cells formed the naive CD8 fraction, excluding terminally differentiated effector memory CD45RA+ cells. CDR1 and CDR2 (germline): KGHSH, LQKENI. Trimming took off 3 bases at V and 6 bases at J, with 14 bases between the two ends. The CDR3 runs to 14 residues.

Sequenced sample: naive CD8+ T cells sorted from blood. The rearrangement links TRBV18 to TRBJ1-2; possibly TRBD1 for D (6 bases). This clonotype was sampled from a man younger than 30 in good health. The CDR3, as DNA: TGTGCCAGCTCACCGGTGACGGGGGGCGATGGCTACACCTTC. This translates into CASSPVTGGDGYTF.